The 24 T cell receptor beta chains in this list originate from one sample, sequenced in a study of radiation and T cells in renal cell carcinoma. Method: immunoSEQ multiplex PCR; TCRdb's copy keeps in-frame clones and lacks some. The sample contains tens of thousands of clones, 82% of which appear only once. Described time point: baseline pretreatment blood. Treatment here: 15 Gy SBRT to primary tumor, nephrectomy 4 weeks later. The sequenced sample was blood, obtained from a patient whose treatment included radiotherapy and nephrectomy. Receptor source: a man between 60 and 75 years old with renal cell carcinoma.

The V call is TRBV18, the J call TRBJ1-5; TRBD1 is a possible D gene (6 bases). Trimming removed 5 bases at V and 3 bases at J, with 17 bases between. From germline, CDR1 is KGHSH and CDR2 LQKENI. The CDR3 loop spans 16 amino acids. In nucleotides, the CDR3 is TGTGCCAGCTCAACCCAACAGGGACGGAACAATCAGCCCCAGCATTTT. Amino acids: CASSTQQGRNNQPQHF.

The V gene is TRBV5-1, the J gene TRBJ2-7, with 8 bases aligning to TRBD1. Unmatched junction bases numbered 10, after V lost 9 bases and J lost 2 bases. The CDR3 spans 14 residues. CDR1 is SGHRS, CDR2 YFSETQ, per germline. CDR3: CATKTGAGPYEQYF. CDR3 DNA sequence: TGCGCCACCAAGACAGGGGCGGGCCCCTACGAGCAGTACTTC.

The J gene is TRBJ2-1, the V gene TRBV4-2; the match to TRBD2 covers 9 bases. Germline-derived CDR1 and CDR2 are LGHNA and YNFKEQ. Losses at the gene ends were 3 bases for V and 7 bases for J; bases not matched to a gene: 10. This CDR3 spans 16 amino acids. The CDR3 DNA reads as TGTGCCAGCAGCCAGAGAGCGGGAGGTTCGGTTAATGAGCAGTTCTTC. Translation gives CASSQRAGGSVNEQFF.

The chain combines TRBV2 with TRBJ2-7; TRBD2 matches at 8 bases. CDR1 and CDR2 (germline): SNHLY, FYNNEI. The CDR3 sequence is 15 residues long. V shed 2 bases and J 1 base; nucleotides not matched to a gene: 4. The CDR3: CASSETSGYSYEQYF. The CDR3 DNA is TGTGCCAGCAGTGAAACTAGCGGTTATTCCTACGAGCAGTACTTC.

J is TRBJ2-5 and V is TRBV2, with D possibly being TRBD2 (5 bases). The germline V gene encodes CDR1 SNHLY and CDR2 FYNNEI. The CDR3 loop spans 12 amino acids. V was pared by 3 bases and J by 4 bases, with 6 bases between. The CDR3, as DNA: TGTGCCAGCAGTGAGGGGAGAGAGACCCAGTACTTC. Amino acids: CASSEGRETQYF.

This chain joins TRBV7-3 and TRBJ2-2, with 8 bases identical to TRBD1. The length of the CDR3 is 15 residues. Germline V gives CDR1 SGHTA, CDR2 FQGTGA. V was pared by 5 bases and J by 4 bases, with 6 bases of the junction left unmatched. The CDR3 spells CASSQTGGSTGELFF. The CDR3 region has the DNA TGTGCCAGCAGCCAAACAGGGGGAAGCACCGGGGAGCTGTTTTTT.

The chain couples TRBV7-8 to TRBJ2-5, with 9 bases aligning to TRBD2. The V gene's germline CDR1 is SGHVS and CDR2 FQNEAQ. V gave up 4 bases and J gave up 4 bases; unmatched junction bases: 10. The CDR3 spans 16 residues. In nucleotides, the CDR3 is TGTGCCAGCAGCTGGGGTCAAGCGGGAGGAGGAGAGACCCAGTACTTC. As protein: CASSWGQAGGGETQYF.

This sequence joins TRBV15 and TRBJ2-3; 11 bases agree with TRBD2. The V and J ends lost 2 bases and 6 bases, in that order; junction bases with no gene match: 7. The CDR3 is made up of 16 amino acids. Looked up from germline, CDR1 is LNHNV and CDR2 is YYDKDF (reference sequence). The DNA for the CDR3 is TGTGCCACCAGCAGATATACTAGCGGGAGCTCGGATACGCAGTATTTT. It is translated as CATSRYTSGSSDTQYF.

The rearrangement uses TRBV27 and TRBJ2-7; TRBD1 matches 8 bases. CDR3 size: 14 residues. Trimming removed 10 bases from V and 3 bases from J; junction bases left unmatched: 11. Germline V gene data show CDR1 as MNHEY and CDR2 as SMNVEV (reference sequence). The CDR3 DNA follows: TGTGCCACCGGGAAGGGACAGGTGGGCTACGAGCAGTACTTC. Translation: CATGKGQVGYEQYF.

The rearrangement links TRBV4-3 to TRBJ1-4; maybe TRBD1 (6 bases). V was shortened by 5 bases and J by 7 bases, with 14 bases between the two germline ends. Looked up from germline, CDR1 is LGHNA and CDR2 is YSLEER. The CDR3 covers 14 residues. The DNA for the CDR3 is TGCGCCAGCAGCTCCGTGGGGGGCGGTGAAAAACTGTTTTTT. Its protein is CASSSVGGGEKLFF.

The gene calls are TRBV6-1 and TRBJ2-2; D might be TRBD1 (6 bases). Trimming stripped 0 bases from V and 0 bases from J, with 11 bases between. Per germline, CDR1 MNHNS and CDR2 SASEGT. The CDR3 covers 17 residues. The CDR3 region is CASSEATGPANTGELFF. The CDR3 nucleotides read TGTGCCAGCAGTGAAGCTACAGGGCCAGCGAACACCGGGGAGCTGTTTTTT.

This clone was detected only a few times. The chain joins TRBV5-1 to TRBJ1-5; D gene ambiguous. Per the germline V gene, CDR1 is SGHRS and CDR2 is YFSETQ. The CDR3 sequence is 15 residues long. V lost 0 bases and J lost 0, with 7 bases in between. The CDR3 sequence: CASSLGASSNQPQHF. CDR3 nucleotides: TGCGCCAGCAGCTTGGGGGCCTCTAGCAATCAGCCCCAGCATTTT.

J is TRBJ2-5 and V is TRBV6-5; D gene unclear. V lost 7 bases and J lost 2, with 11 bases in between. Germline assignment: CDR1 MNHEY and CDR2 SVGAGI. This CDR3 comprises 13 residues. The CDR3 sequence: CASTDGLQETQYF. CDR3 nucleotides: TGTGCCAGCACCGACGGTTTGCAAGAGACCCAGTACTTC.

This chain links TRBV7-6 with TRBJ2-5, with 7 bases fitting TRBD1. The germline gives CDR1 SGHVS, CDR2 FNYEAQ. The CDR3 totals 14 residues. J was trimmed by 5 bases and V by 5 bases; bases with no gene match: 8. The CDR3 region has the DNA TGTGCCAGCAGCCGCCCGGGACAGAAGGAGACCCAGTACTTC. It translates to CASSRPGQKETQYF.

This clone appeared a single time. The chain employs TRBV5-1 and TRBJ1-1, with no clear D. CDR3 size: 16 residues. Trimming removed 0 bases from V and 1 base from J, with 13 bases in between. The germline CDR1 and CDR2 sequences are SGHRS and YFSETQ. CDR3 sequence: CASSLGSAASNTEAFF. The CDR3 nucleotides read TGCGCCAGCAGCTTGGGGTCGGCAGCTTCGAACACTGAAGCTTTCTTT.

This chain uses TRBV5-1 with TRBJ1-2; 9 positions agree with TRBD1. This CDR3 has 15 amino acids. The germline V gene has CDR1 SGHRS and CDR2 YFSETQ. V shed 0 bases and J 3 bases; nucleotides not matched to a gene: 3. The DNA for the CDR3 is TGCGCCAGCAGCTTGGGGGACAGGGAGGACTATGGCTACACCTTC. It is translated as CASSLGDREDYGYTF.

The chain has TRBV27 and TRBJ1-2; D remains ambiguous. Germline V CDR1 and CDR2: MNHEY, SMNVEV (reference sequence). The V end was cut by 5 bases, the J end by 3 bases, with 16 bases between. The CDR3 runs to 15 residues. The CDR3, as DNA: TGTGCCAGCAGTCTTGGAACGGGTGGGGACTATGGCTACACCTTC. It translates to CASSLGTGGDYGYTF.

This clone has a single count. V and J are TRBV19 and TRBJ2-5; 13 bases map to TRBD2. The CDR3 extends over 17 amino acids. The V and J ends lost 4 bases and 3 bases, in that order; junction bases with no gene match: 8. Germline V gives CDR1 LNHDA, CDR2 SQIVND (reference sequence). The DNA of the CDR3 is TGTGCCAGTAGTAGAAGGGGACTAGCGGGATCAGAAGAGACCCAGTACTTC. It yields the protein CASSRRGLAGSEETQYF. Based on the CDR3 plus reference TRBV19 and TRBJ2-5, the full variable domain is DGGITQSPKYLFRKEGQNVTLSCEQNLNHDAMYWYRQDPGQGLRLIYYSQIVNDFQKGDIAEGYSVSREKKESFPLTVTSAQKNPTAFYLCASSRRGLAGSEETQYFGPGTRLLVL.

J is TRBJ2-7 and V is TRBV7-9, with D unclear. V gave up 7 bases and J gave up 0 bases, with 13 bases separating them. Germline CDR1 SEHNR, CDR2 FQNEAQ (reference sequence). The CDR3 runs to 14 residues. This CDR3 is CASTKMSSSYEQYF. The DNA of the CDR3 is TGTGCCAGCACCAAAATGTCGAGCTCCTACGAGCAGTACTTC.

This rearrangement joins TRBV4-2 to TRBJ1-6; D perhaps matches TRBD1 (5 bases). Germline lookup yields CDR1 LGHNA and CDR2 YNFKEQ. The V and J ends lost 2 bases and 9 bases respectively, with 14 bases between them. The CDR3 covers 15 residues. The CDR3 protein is CASSQPGTWASPLHF. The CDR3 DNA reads TGTGCCAGCAGCCAACCCGGGACCTGGGCTTCACCCCTCCACTTT.

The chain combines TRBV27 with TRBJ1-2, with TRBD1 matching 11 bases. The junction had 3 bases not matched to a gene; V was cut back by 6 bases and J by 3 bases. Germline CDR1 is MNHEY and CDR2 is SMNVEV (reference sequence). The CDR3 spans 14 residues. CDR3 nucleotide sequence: TGTGCCAGCAGCCTGGGACAGGGGGACTATGGCTACACCTTC. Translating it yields CASSLGQGDYGYTF.

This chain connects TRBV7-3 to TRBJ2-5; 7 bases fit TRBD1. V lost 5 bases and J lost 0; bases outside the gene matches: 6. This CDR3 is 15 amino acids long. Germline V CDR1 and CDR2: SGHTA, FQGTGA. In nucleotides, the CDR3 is TGTGCCAGCAGCCCCAGGGGGTTACACCAAGAGACCCAGTACTTC. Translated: CASSPRGLHQETQYF.

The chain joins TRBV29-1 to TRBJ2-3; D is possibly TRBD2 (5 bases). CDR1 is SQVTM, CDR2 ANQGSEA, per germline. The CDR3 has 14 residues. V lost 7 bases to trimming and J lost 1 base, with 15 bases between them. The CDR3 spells CSGAGVVGTDTQYF. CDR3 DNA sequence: TGCAGCGGGGCCGGGGTGGTTGGCACAGATACGCAGTATTTT.

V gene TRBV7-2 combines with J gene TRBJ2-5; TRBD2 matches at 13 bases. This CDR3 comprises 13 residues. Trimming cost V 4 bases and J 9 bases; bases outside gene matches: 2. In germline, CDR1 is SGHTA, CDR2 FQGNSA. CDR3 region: CASSSTSGRPQYF. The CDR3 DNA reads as TGTGCCAGCAGCTCGACTAGCGGGAGGCCCCAGTACTTC.